The 27 T cell receptor beta chains listed next were all sequenced from one sample in a study of blood T cell repertoires in COVID-19. Some clones are missing from TCRdb's copy, which holds only in-frame ones; the method was immunoSEQ multiplex PCR. Here the sample spans around 480,000 clones, roughly 90% being singletons. The specimen sequenced was PBMCs or T cells enriched from blood (not recorded which). The source is a woman between 18 and 30 years old who had recovered from COVID-19.

The chain employs TRBV13 and TRBJ1-2, with a possible D match to TRBD1 (6 bases). Germline-derived CDR1 and CDR2 are PRHDT and FYEKMQ (reference sequence). CDR3 length: 16 residues. V shed 5 bases and J shed 8 bases, with 24 bases lying between them. The CDR3 DNA reads as TGTGCCAGCAGCCCACGGGGGGGGCAGGTACCATGGGGCTACACCTTC. Translating it yields CASSPRGGQVPWGYTF.

This sequence joins TRBV10-1 and TRBJ2-3; D perhaps matches TRBD2 (5 bases). Per germline, CDR1 WNHNN and CDR2 SYGVQD (reference sequence). This CDR3 has 13 amino acids. V was pared by 5 bases and J by 3 bases, with 9 bases between. The CDR3 protein is CASSSAGTDTQYF. The CDR3 nucleotides are TGCGCCAGCAGTAGCGCGGGTACAGATACGCAGTATTTT.

Points on this clone: The same CDR3 also results from other DNA sequences found in this sample. The CDR3 here is CASSLDRVNYGYTF. The CDR3 DNA follows: TGTGCCAGCAGCTTGGACAGGGTCAACTATGGCTACACCTTC. The V gene is TRBV7-8, the J gene TRBJ1-2, with 8 bases fitting TRBD1. This CDR3 spans 14 amino acids. The ends lost 3 bases at V and 2 bases at J; junction bases unmatched: 2. Germline CDR1 is SGHVS and CDR2 is FQNEAQ. Combining the CDR3 with reference TRBV7-8 and TRBJ1-2 gives the whole variable domain GAGVSQSPRYKVAKRGQDVALRCDPISGHVSLFWYQQALGQGPEFLTYFQNEAQLDKSGLPSDRFFAERPEGSVSTLKIQRTQQEDSAVYLCASSLDRVNYGYTFGSGTRLTVV.

The rearrangement uses TRBV19 and TRBJ2-1; TRBD1 agrees at 7 bases. The germline V gene has CDR1 LNHDA and CDR2 SQIVND (reference sequence). V shed 4 bases and J 0 bases; nucleotides not matched to a gene: 3. CDR3 length equals 15 residues. The CDR3, as DNA: TGTGCCAGTAGTACGGGACAGTACTCCTACAATGAGCAGTTCTTC. This sequence encodes CASSTGQYSYNEQFF.

This clone was seen a single time. The chain employs TRBV28 and TRBJ1-6, with D maybe TRBD1 (6 bases). The CDR3 runs to 16 residues. Deletions cut 2 bases from V and 16 bases from J, with 24 bases between. The germline gives CDR1 MDHEN, CDR2 SYDVKM. The CDR3 DNA sequence: TGTGCCAGCAGTTTAAGCCTCGGCAGGGGAACATTAGGACTCCACTTT. Translating gives CASSLSLGRGTLGLHF.

The chain uses TRBV11-2 and TRBJ2-7, with D perhaps matching TRBD1 (5 bases). Trimming took off 5 bases at V and 0 bases at J, with 14 bases between the two ends. Looked up from germline, CDR1 is SGHAT and CDR2 is FQNNGV. The CDR3 length is 15 residues. The CDR3 loop is CASSTRTRSSYEQYF. CDR3 bases: TGTGCCAGCAGCACTCGGACACGAAGCTCCTACGAGCAGTACTTC.

This clone was seen a handful of times. The chain employs TRBV5-4 and TRBJ1-1; D ambiguous. CDR3 length: 11 residues. Germline values: CDR1 SGHNT, CDR2 YYREEE (reference sequence). The V end lost 0 bases, the J end lost 11 bases, and 8 bases lay between the germline ends. The CDR3 sequence: CASSLAGLAFF. CDR3 nucleotides: TGTGCCAGCAGCTTGGCGGGGTTGGCTTTCTTT.

The V call is TRBV18, the J call TRBJ2-1; tentatively, D is TRBD2 (5 bases). The germline V gene has CDR1 KGHSH and CDR2 LQKENI. V shed 2 bases and J shed 7 bases, with 18 bases lying between them. The CDR3 is 16 residues long. CDR3 sequence (DNA): TGTGCCAGCTCACCAGGTAGCGTAGGATCGTGGAATGAGCAGTTCTTC. Translation gives CASSPGSVGSWNEQFF.

The rearrangement links TRBV19 to TRBJ1-1, with D tentatively TRBD1 (5 bases). Between the trimmed V and J ends, which lost 7 bases and 4 bases, there was a span of 19 bases. This CDR3 spans 15 amino acids. Germline CDR1 LNHDA, CDR2 SQIVND (reference sequence). The CDR3 DNA reads TGTGCCAGTAAGCCCGTTCGGGGGGAGGGCACTGAAGCTTTCTTT. It specifies CASKPVRGEGTEAFF.

V gene TRBV5-1 combines with J gene TRBJ2-7, with 7 positions matching TRBD1. CDR3 length: 15 residues. Germline CDR1 is SGHRS and CDR2 is YFSETQ. The J segment lost 5 bases and the V segment lost 4 bases, leaving 12 bases of the junction unmatched. The CDR3, as DNA: TGCGCCAGCAGCCGGACAGGCTCCCTTGGGGACGAGCAGTACTTC. Its protein is CASSRTGSLGDEQYF.

The gene calls are TRBV5-4 and TRBJ1-1; 12 nucleotides match TRBD1. Unmatched junction bases numbered 10, after V lost 3 bases and J lost 4 bases. The CDR3 loop spans 17 amino acids. Germline V CDR1 and CDR2: SGHNT, YYREEE (reference sequence). CDR3 DNA sequence: TGTGCCAGCAGCTCCAGACCGGGACAGGGGGCAAGCACTGAAGCTTTCTTT. It specifies CASSSRPGQGASTEAFF.

V is TRBV19 and J is TRBJ2-5; possible D gene TRBD1, 6 bases. V lost 0 bases, J lost 3 bases, and 11 bases lay in between. The CDR3 is made up of 15 amino acids. The germline CDR1 and CDR2 sequences are LNHDA and SQIVND (reference sequence). CDR3 sequence: CASSIDRDTEETQYF. The CDR3 bases are TGTGCCAGTAGTATAGATCGGGACACTGAAGAGACCCAGTACTTC.

On this clone itself: Other DNA sequences from this sample encode an identical CDR3 as well. J is TRBJ2-1 and V is TRBV7-3; 10 bases agree with TRBD2. CDR1 and CDR2 (germline): SGHTA, FQGTGA. With V trimmed by 4 bases and J by 4 bases, 4 bases remained unmatched. The CDR3 is 15 amino acids. CDR3 sequence (DNA): TGTGCCAGCAGCTCCTCTAGCGGGGGTTACAATGAGCAGTTCTTC. Its protein is CASSSSSGGYNEQFF. The entire variable domain, with the rest obtained from reference TRBV7-3 and TRBJ2-1, is as follows: GAGVSQTPSNKVTEKGKYVELRCDPISGHTALYWYRQSLGQGPEFLIYFQGTGAADDSGLPNDRFFAVRPEGSVSTLKIQRTERGDSAVYLCASSSSSGGYNEQFFGPGTRLTVL.

The chain carries TRBV10-3 and TRBJ2-7, with 7 bases lining up with TRBD2. The CDR3 consists of 14 residues. CDR1 is ENHRY and CDR2 is SYGVKD in the germline V gene. Losses at the gene ends were 5 bases for V and 3 bases for J; bases not matched to a gene: 7. For the CDR3, the DNA is TGTGCCATCAGTTCTGAGACTAGCTTCTACGAGCAGTACTTC. Encoded protein: CAISSETSFYEQYF.

The chain links TRBV5-1 to TRBJ1-2; the match to TRBD1 covers 8 bases. Germline assignment: CDR1 SGHRS and CDR2 YFSETQ. This CDR3 contains 15 residues. With V trimmed by 3 bases and J by 6 bases, 10 bases remained unmatched. In nucleotides, the CDR3 is TGCGCCAGCAGCTGGGGGGTGGAGGACAGGGATGGCTACACCTTC. This sequence encodes CASSWGVEDRDGYTF.

With regard to this clone: Other DNA sequences within the sample encode an identical CDR3. The chain uses TRBV12-3 or TRBV12-4 and TRBJ2-7, with D unresolved. Trimming removed 4 bases at V and 3 bases at J, with 4 bases between. The CDR3 extends over 11 amino acids. The CDR3 sequence is CASSSLYEQYF. The CDR3 DNA reads as TGTGCCAGCAGTTCCCTCTACGAGCAGTACTTC.

Points on this clone: This sample includes further DNA sequences coding for the same CDR3. The chain recombines TRBV14 with TRBJ1-1; D call uncertain. Trimming took off 1 base at V and 0 bases at J, with 3 bases between the two ends. The CDR3 is 13 residues long. Germline CDR1 reads SGHDN; CDR2 reads FVKESK. This CDR3 is CASSQGVNTEAFF. The CDR3 nucleotides are TGTGCCAGCAGCCAAGGAGTGAACACTGAAGCTTTCTTT.

This chain uses TRBV4-1 with TRBJ1-1, with D possibly matching TRBD1 (6 bases). The V end lost 4 bases, the J end lost 2 bases, and 17 bases lay between the germline ends. The germline CDR1 and CDR2 sequences are MGHRA and YSYEKL. This CDR3 region has 16 residues. The CDR3 sequence is CASSLDEGVSNTEAFF. The CDR3 DNA reads as TGCGCCAGCAGCCTCGATGAGGGGGTATCTAACACTGAAGCTTTCTTT.

V gene TRBV3-1 (or the pseudogene TRBV3-2) combines with J gene TRBJ1-3; no clear D. This CDR3 comprises 14 residues. V lost 6 bases to trimming and J lost 0 bases, with 9 bases between them. The germline gives CDR1 LGHDT, CDR2 YNNKEL (reference sequence). The CDR3 reads CASSLATSGNTIYF. CDR3 nucleotides: TGTGCCAGCAGTCTAGCCACCTCTGGAAACACCATATATTTT.

The genes are TRBV7-9 and TRBJ1-1; D unclear. This CDR3 spans 12 amino acids. Trimming left V 5 bases short and J 4 bases short, with 8 bases between. CDR1 is SEHNR and CDR2 is FQNEAQ in the germline V gene (reference sequence). Here the CDR3 DNA reads TGTGCCAGCAGCCCCTTAGTCACTGAAGCTTTCTTT. Protein: CASSPLVTEAFF.

The chain is built from TRBV10-1 and TRBJ1-2; 9 nucleotides match TRBD1. The trim removed 2 bases at V and 8 bases at J, leaving 21 bases unmatched. Germline-derived CDR1 and CDR2 are WNHNN and SYGVQD (reference sequence). This CDR3 spans 19 amino acids. This CDR3 is CASSEPNRGRRKLIYGYTF. CDR3 coding DNA: TGCGCCAGCAGTGAGCCGAACAGGGGGCGAAGGAAACTTATCTACGGCTACACCTTC.

The rearrangement links TRBV6-5 to TRBJ2-7, with D possibly being TRBD2 (6 bases). Germline V gene sequence: CDR1 MNHEY, CDR2 SVGAGI. Trimming took off 8 bases at V and 1 base at J, with 15 bases between the two ends. The CDR3 sequence is 14 residues long. The chain's CDR3 is CASSYIGGSYEQYF. DNA for the CDR3: TGTGCCAGCTCTTACATCGGGGGTTCCTACGAGCAGTACTTC.

The rearrangement links TRBV5-1 to TRBJ1-1, with D perhaps TRBD1 (6 bases). Per the germline V gene, CDR1 is SGHRS and CDR2 is YFSETQ. Trimming left V 5 bases short and J 2 bases short, with 7 bases between. The CDR3 length is 12 residues. In nucleotides, the CDR3 is TGCGCCAGCAGAGGGGGTAACACTGAAGCTTTCTTT. It translates to CASRGGNTEAFF. Drawing the rest from reference TRBV5-1 and TRBJ1-1, the complete variable domain is KAGVTQTPRYLIKTRGQQVTLSCSPISGHRSVSWYQQTPGQGLQFLFEYFSETQRNKGNFPGRFSGRQFSNSRSEMNVSTLELGDSALYLCASRGGNTEAFFGQGTRLTVV.

The rearrangement uses TRBV21-1 and TRBJ2-7; TRBD1 was called by the table and not checked on the DNA. TRBV21-1 is marked as a pseudogene. The CDR3 extends over 16 amino acids. CDR3 sequence: CASSSPMGTGTHEQYF. For the CDR3, the DNA is TGTGCCAGCAGCTCTCCAATGGGGACAGGGACACACGAGCAGTACTTC.

V and J are TRBV5-1 and TRBJ1-1, with a possible D match to TRBD1 (5 bases). Germline assignment: CDR1 SGHRS and CDR2 YFSETQ. Trimming removed 4 bases from V and 3 bases from J, with 13 bases in between. This CDR3 has 14 amino acids. The CDR3 DNA reads TGCGCCAGCAGCACGGGAGGCAGGGACACTGAAGCTTTCTTT. Protein sequence: CASSTGGRDTEAFF.

The V call is TRBV13, the J call TRBJ2-5, with TRBD2 identical over 7 bases. The CDR3 spans 14 residues. Germline V gives CDR1 PRHDT, CDR2 FYEKMQ (reference sequence). The trim removed 6 bases at V and 2 bases at J, leaving 6 bases unmatched. The CDR3 spells CASRKAGFQETQYF. In nucleotides, the CDR3 is TGTGCCAGCAGGAAAGCGGGGTTTCAAGAGACCCAGTACTTC.

The gene calls are TRBV6-5 and TRBJ1-2; possible D gene TRBD1, 5 bases. The germline gives CDR1 MNHEY, CDR2 SVGAGI. Trimming left V 6 bases short and J 8 bases short, with 22 bases between. The CDR3 contains 15 residues. CDR3 nucleotide sequence: TGTGCCAGCAGCCAATTTGACAGCTTTGGGGTAGGCTACACCTTC. Its translation is CASSQFDSFGVGYTF.